At least ten counts were recorded for the clone carrying this TCR beta chain. CDR3 length equals 14 residues. The V and J ends lost 6 bases and 0 bases respectively, with 11 bases between them. Germline assignment: CDR1 MNHNS and CDR2 SASEGT. This entry is derived from a study of prognosis after radiotherapy for stage I lung cancer. Genomic DNA yielded TCR beta CDR3, amplified by two-round multiplex PCR. The use of primers specific to each TRBV and TRBJ gene characterized first-round PCR. Each CDR3 protein is one row after TCRdb ran MiXCR on the multiplex PCR reads. The repertoire includes under 50,000 distinct CDR3 sequences, approximately 24% of them detected once, and under 30% sits in the top ten.

Source: PBMCs, taken before or after stereotactic body radiation therapy (not recorded which). This receptor was identified in a donor of 50 years or more with non-small cell lung cancer. This rearrangement joins TRBV6-1 to TRBJ1-1; the D is unclear. The CDR3 loop is CASRTRRMNTEAFF. CDR3 sequence (DNA): TGTGCCAGCAGGACCAGACGAATGAACACTGAAGCTTTCTTT.